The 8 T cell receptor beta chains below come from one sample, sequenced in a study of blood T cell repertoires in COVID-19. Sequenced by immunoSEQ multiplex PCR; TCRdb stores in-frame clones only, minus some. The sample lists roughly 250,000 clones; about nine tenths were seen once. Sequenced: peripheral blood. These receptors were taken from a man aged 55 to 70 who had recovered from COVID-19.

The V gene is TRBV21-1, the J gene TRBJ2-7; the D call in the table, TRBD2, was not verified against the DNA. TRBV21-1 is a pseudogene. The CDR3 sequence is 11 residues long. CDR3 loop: CASPLFYEQYV. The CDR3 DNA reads TGTGCCAGCCCACTTTTTTACGAGCAGTACGTC.

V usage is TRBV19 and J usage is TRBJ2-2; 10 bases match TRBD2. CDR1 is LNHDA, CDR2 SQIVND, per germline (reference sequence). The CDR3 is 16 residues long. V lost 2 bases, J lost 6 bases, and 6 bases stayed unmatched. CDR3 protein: CASSIPAGGLSGELFF. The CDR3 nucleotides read TGTGCCAGTAGTATACCAGCGGGGGGGCTTTCCGGGGAGCTGTTTTTT.

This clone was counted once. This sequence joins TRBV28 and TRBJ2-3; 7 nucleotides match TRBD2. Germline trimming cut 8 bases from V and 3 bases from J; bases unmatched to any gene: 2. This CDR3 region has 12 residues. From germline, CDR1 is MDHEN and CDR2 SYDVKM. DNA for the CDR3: TGTGCCAGCGGGGAGGGTACAGATACGCAGTATTTT. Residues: CASGEGTDTQYF.

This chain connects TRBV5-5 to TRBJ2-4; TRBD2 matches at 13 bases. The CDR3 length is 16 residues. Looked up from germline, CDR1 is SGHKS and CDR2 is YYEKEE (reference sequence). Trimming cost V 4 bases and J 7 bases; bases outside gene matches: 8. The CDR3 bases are TGTGCCAGCAGCCCAACTAGCGGGGGGGCCTTGAACATTCAGTACTTC. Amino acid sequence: CASSPTSGGALNIQYF.

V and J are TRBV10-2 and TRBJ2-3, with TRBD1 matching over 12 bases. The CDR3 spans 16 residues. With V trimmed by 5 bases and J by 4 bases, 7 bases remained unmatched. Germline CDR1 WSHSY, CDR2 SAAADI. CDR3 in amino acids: CASSFMGTGGADTQYF. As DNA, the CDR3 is TGCGCCAGCAGTTTCATGGGGACAGGGGGCGCAGATACGCAGTATTTT.

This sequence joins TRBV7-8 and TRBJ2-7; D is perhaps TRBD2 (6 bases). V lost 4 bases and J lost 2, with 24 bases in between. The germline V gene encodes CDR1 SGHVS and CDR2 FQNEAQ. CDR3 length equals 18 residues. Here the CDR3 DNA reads TGTGCCAGCAGCTCCCTCCCCACAGGCGGGGCAGGAACCTACGAGCAGTACTTC. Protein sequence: CASSSLPTGGAGTYEQYF. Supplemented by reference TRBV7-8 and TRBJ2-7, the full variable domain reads GAGVSQSPRYKVAKRGQDVALRCDPISGHVSLFWYQQALGQGPEFLTYFQNEAQLDKSGLPSDRFFAERPEGSVSTLKIQRTQQEDSAVYLCASSSLPTGGAGTYEQYFGPGTRLTVT.

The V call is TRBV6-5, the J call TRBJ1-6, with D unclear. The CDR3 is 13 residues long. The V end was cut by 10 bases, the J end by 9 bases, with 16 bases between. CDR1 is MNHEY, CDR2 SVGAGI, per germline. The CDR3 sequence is CATQAAGSSPLHF. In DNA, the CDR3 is TGTGCCACCCAGGCTGCAGGTAGTTCACCCCTCCACTTT.

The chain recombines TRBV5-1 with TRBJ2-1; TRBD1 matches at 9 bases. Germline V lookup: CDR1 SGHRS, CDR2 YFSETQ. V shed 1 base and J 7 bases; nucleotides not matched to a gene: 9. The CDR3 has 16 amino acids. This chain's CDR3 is CASSLFAGQGKNEQFF. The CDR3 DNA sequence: TGCGCCAGCAGCTTGTTTGCGGGACAGGGAAAAAATGAGCAGTTCTTC.